The present entry profiles one TCR beta chain with its context. Antigen unknown. These data are taken from a study of OX40 agonist ivuxolimab in advanced cancers. Overall study: With a range of roughly 20 to 85, age averaged about 58 years, and 65% to 85% were male.

Regarding the study as a whole: CD8+ T cells (on average) carried more expanded clones than CD4+ T cells.

Samples of blood were obtained at baseline, on cycle 4 day 1, and on cycle 7 day 1. Generated by immunoSEQ multiplex PCR, the TCRdb table keeps only in-frame clones and is missing some. The table shows just under 85,000 clones, with less than 85% occurring only once. V was pared by 2 bases and J by 0 bases, with 10 bases of the junction left unmatched. This CDR3 contains 18 residues. Germline-derived CDR1 and CDR2 are MGHRA and YSYEKL. The starting material was CD4+ or CD8+ T cells sorted from blood, obtained in a trial of the OX40 agonist ivuxolimab. The receptor was isolated from an adult with an advanced solid tumor such as melanoma, head and neck, liver or kidney cancer. The chain carries TRBV4-1 and TRBJ2-1; 7 nucleotides line up with TRBD2. The CDR3 reads CASSQPRGAGDSYNEQFF. The DNA of the CDR3 is TGCGCCAGCAGCCAACCAAGAGGTGCGGGAGACTCCTACAATGAGCAGTTCTTC.